The rows below give T cell receptor beta chains drawn from one sample of a study of CD8+CD57+ T cells in acquired aplastic anemia. TCRdb reanalysed the reads using MiXCR and keeps one entry per CDR3 protein. Of under 150,000 distinct CDR3 sequences in the sample, about 40% were seen once. Sequencing was performed on sorted CD4+, CD8+, or CD8+CD57+ T cells (not recorded which) from PBMCs. The receptors stem from a human donor with aplastic anemia. CDR3s include the opening cysteine and the closing phenylalanine or tryptophan. A D gene is named only where the DNA matches it firmly. Only part of the rows carry a size: once, few, many, or a class if the clone is expanded.

J | D | V | size | DNA | CDR3
TRBJ2-7 | . | TRBV9 | . | TGTGCCAGCAGCGTAGACAGTACGAGCTCCTACGAGCAGTACTTC | CASSVDSTSSYEQYF
TRBJ1-3 | . | TRBV7-9 | . | TGTGCCAGCAGGGGACAACCTGGAAACACCATATATTTT | CASRGQPGNTIYF
TRBJ1-5 | TRBD1 | TRBV10-1 | many | TGCGCCAGCAGTCCGGGACAGGGACAGCCCCAGCATTTT | CASSPGQGQPQHF
TRBJ1-4 | . | TRBV5-6 | . | TGTGCCAGCAGCTTGCGGGAGGGTGAAAAACTGTTTTTT | CASSLREGEKLFF
TRBJ2-7 | TRBD2 | TRBV7-6 | many | TGTGCCAGCAGCCCGAGACTAGCGGGGAACTACGAGCAGTACTTC | CASSPRLAGNYEQYF
TRBJ2-7 | . | TRBV6-2/TRBV6-3 | many | TGTGCCAGCAGCACCCCGGGAGACGAGCAGTACTTC | CASSTPGDEQYF
TRBJ1-5 | . | TRBV7-2 | many | TGTGCCAGCAGCTTAGGCCGGCATAGCAATCAGCCCCAGCATTTT | CASSLGRHSNQPQHF
TRBJ2-3 | . | TRBV25-1 | . | TGTGCCAGCAGTGAAGGGAAAGATACGCAGTATTTT | CASSEGKDTQYF
TRBJ1-3 | TRBD1 | TRBV2 | many | TGTGCCAGCACCCGGGACAGGTCTCTCTCTGGAAACACCATATATTTT | CASTRDRSLSGNTIYF
TRBJ1-1 | . | TRBV2 | . | TGTGCCAGCAGCTCTAACTTTGAAGCTTTCTTT | CASSSNFEAFF
TRBJ1-1 | . | TRBV19 | . | TGTGCCAGTAGTGTTAGCGTTGTGGGGGCCACTGAAGCTTTCTTT | CASSVSVVGATEAFF
TRBJ1-5 | TRBD1 | TRBV15 | medium-sized | TGTGCCACCAGCAGAGGAGGGGGCCCGAGACAGCCCCAGCATTTT | CATSRGGGPRQPQHF
TRBJ2-1 | TRBD2 | TRBV2 | . | TGTGCCAGCAGTGATTTAGCGGGGACCCCGAATGAGCAGTTCTTC | CASSDLAGTPNEQFF
TRBJ1-1 | . | TRBV2 | many | TGTGCCAGCAGCCCTACAGTGAACACTGAAGCTTTCTTT | CASSPTVNTEAFF
TRBJ2-5 | TRBD1 | TRBV20-1 | many | TGCAGTGCTCGGGACAGGGAATTAGAGACCCAGTACTTC | CSARDRELETQYF
TRBJ1-4 | . | TRBV7-2 | many | TGTGCCAGCAGCCCATGGAGGAATGAAAAACTGTTTTTT | CASSPWRNEKLFF
TRBJ2-7 | . | TRBV7-2 | many | TGTGCCAGCAGCAAGGACCGGGCCATTTACTTC | CASSKDRAIYF
TRBJ1-2 | . | TRBV4-1 | few | TGCGCCAGCAGCCAAGATCGGTACCCCTTTGGGGGTACTAACTATGGCTACACCTTC | CASSQDRYPFGGTNYGYTF
TRBJ2-3 | . | TRBV2 | many | TGTGCCAGCAGTGGAGGAGAAGGGTATAGCACAGATACGCAGTATTTT | CASSGGEGYSTDTQYF
TRBJ1-1 | . | TRBV10-3 | many | TGTGCCATCAGTGACAGGGGCCCTGGTGAAGCTTTCTTT | CAISDRGPGEAFF
TRBJ2-1 | TRBD1 | TRBV20-1 | many | TGCAGTGCTCCGACAGGGTGGAATGAGCAGTTCTTC | CSAPTGWNEQFF
TRBJ2-7 | . | TRBV7-8 | many | TGTGCCAGCAGCTTAGGTGTAGGAGGGGGGGGTTCCTACGAGCAGTACTTC | CASSLGVGGGGSYEQYF
TRBJ1-2 | . | TRBV6-8 | . | TGTGCCAGCAGTTGCCGACAAGAGACCTCGAACTATGGCTACACCTTC | CASSCRQETSNYGYTF
TRBJ2-3 | . | TRBV29-1 | . | TGCAGCGTGGTGGGGGCAGATACGCAGTATTTT | CSVVGADTQYF
TRBJ2-7 | . | TRBV2 | . | TGTGCCAGCAGAAACCAAAGCTTACCCTACGAGCAGTACTTC | CASRNQSLPYEQYF
TRBJ1-6 | . | TRBV7-9 | . | TGTGCCAGCAGCTACTCTGGTGATTCACCCCTCCACTTT | CASSYSGDSPLHF
TRBJ1-5 | . | TRBV6-1 | many | TGTGCCAGCAGCCCCCTAGAGGGCAGGGTAAATCAGCCCCAGCATTTT | CASSPLEGRVNQPQHF
TRBJ2-7 | . | TRBV20-1 | many | TGCAGTGCTAGAGACAGGGCCAGCTCCTACGAGCAGTACTTC | CSARDRASSYEQYF
TRBJ2-3 | TRBD1 | TRBV7-9 | . | TGTGCCAGCAGCCTGGACAGGGCAGAAGATACGCAGTATTTT | CASSLDRAEDTQYF
TRBJ1-4 | . | TRBV2 | . | TGTGCCAGCAGTGGTGGATGGGCAGGGGTCGAAAAACTGTTTTTT | CASSGGWAGVEKLFF
TRBJ1-1 | . | TRBV20-1 | . | TGCAGTGCCTCAGGACAGATGAACACTGAAGCTTTCTTT | CSASGQMNTEAFF
TRBJ1-1 | TRBD1 | TRBV2 | . | TGTGCCAGCAGTGAAGGACAGGGCTACACTGAAGCTTTCTTT | CASSEGQGYTEAFF
TRBJ2-4 | TRBD1 | TRBV19 | . | TGTGCCAGTAGTTCCCAGGGGGCGAGGGACATTCAGTACTTC | CASSSQGARDIQYF
TRBJ2-1 | . | TRBV9 | many | TGTGCCAGCAGCGTAGGCCCTACGAGCTATGAGCAGTTCTTC | CASSVGPTSYEQFF
TRBJ2-7 | TRBD1 | TRBV9 | few | TGTGCCAGCAGCACAGTTAGGACAGGGGGCAGTCAGTACTTC | CASSTVRTGGSQYF
TRBJ1-5 | . | TRBV30 | . | TGTGCCTGGAGCTCGGCCCTTCATCAGCCCCAGCATTTT | CAWSSALHQPQHF